The rows below give T cell receptor beta chains drawn from one sample of a study of cytomegalovirus exposure and HLA in healthy donors. Assay: immunoSEQ multiplex PCR; the TCRdb copy retains only in-frame clones and omits some. This sample has tens of thousands of clones, with around four fifths found just once. Sequenced input: PBMCs. Receptor source: a man aged 25-45 years in good health and CMV-seronegative. Both conserved end residues are part of each CDR3. D genes are given only for firm matches. The listing skips clone size in some rows; elsewhere it reads once, few, many or a size class.

CDR3	DNA	size	J	V	D
CATSVWGREQYF	TGTGCCACGTCGGTTTGGGGGAGGGAGCAGTACTTC	-	TRBJ2-7	TRBV6-5	-
CASSFHLRIGNTEAFF	TGTGCCAGCAGTTTCCACCTCAGGATCGGGAACACTGAAGCTTTCTTT	-	TRBJ1-1	TRBV28	-
CASSLAPGLEETQYF	TGTGCCAGCAGCTTAGCCCCGGGACTAGAAGAGACCCAGTACTTC	-	TRBJ2-5	TRBV7-9	TRBD2
CASSLTGNTEAFF	TGCGCCAGCAGCTTGACGGGGAACACTGAAGCTTTCTTT	-	TRBJ1-1	TRBV5-1	-
CASSQKPPFNRDGYTF	TGCGCCAGCAGCCAAAAGCCCCCATTTAACAGGGACGGCTACACCTTC	few	TRBJ1-2	TRBV4-1	-
CASSLGTVGYTF	TGCGCCAGCAGCCTTGGGACTGTTGGCTACACCTTC	-	TRBJ1-2	TRBV4-1	-
CASSRDREGVNIQYF	TGTGCCAGCAGTCGGGACAGGGAAGGAGTAAACATTCAGTACTTC	-	TRBJ2-4	TRBV6-5	TRBD1
CASSQTGLTGDEQFF	TGCGCCAGCAGCCAAACGGGACTAACGGGCGATGAGCAGTTCTTC	-	TRBJ2-1	TRBV4-1	TRBD2
CASSSPGRDEKLFF	TGTGCCAGCAGCTCCCCCGGCAGGGATGAAAAACTGTTTTTT	-	TRBJ1-4	TRBV7-9	-
CASSRRDTPGNQPQHF	TGTGCCAGCAGCCGCCGGGACACCCCTGGCAATCAGCCCCAGCATTTT	once	TRBJ1-5	TRBV4-2	-
CASSLVRLAGTDTQYF	TGTGCCAGCAGCTTAGTCCGACTAGCGGGGACAGATACGCAGTATTTT	-	TRBJ2-3	TRBV7-9	TRBD2
CASSELGGIMNTEAFF	TGTGCCAGCAGTGAACTTGGAGGGATCATGAACACTGAAGCTTTCTTT	-	TRBJ1-1	TRBV6-1	-
CASSRTGLNTEAFF	TGCGCCAGCAGCAGGACAGGGTTGAACACTGAAGCTTTCTTT	-	TRBJ1-1	TRBV5-1	TRBD1
CASSGGTVLSNQPQHF	TGTGCCAGCAGTGGTGGGACAGTACTTAGCAATCAGCCCCAGCATTTT	-	TRBJ1-5	TRBV6-1	TRBD1
CAILPSGGSYEQYF	TGTGCCATTTTACCCTCGGGGGGCTCCTACGAGCAGTACTTC	-	TRBJ2-7	TRBV10-3	TRBD2
CASSEGANRYGYTF	TGTGCCAGCAGTGAAGGAGCGAACCGCTATGGCTACACCTTC	-	TRBJ1-2	TRBV6-1	-
CATSRDLSSGIYEGQFF	TGTGCCACCAGCAGAGATTTGTCTAGCGGGATATACGAAGGGCAGTTCTTC	-	TRBJ2-1	TRBV15	TRBD2
CASSASGLAGNEQFF	TGTGCCAGCAGCGCGTCGGGACTAGCAGGCAATGAGCAGTTCTTC	few	TRBJ2-1	TRBV7-9	TRBD2
CASSEALEEKLFF	TGTGCCAGCAGTGAAGCCTTAGAGGAAAAACTGTTTTTT	-	TRBJ1-4	TRBV6-1	-
CASSLTSGGDNEQFF	TGTGCCAGCAGTTTAACTAGCGGGGGTGACAATGAGCAGTTCTTC	-	TRBJ2-1	TRBV28	TRBD2
CASSLNPDLGGYTF	TGCGCCAGCAGCTTGAACCCGGACTTGGGTGGCTACACCTTC	-	TRBJ1-2	TRBV4-3	-
CASSVSGGRTDTQYF	TGTGCCAGCAGCGTTTCCGGGGGGCGGACAGATACGCAGTATTTT	-	TRBJ2-3	TRBV9	-
CASSQNSWEGGDTQYF	TGCGCCAGCAGCCAAAATTCGTGGGAGGGAGGAGATACGCAGTATTTT	once	TRBJ2-3	TRBV4-1	TRBD2
CASSPGHRADTQYF	TGTGCCAGCAGCCCGGGACACCGAGCGGATACGCAGTATTTT	-	TRBJ2-3	TRBV7-2	-
CAISESMAGEAYNEQFF	TGTGCCATCAGTGAGTCTATGGCGGGAGAAGCCTACAATGAGCAGTTCTTC	-	TRBJ2-1	TRBV10-3	TRBD2
CASSVGQGITYNEQFF	TGCGCCAGCAGCGTCGGACAGGGTATTACCTACAATGAGCAGTTCTTC	-	TRBJ2-1	TRBV5-1	TRBD1
CARRREVLYGYTF	TGTGCCAGAAGGCGGGAGGTTCTATATGGCTACACCTTC	-	TRBJ1-2	TRBV2	-
CSVGQPLNYGYTF	TGCAGCGTGGGGCAACCCCTTAACTATGGCTACACCTTC	-	TRBJ1-2	TRBV29-1	-
CASSTPQGSTGELFF	TGCGCCAGCAGCACACCACAGGGCAGCACCGGGGAGCTGTTTTTT	-	TRBJ2-2	TRBV4-1	-
CASSPPRSGENNEQFF	TGCGCCAGCAGCCCGCCCAGGAGCGGGGAGAACAATGAGCAGTTCTTC	-	TRBJ2-1	TRBV5-1	TRBD2
CASSVDGQSTDTQYF	TGTGCCAGCAGCGTAGACGGACAGAGTACAGATACGCAGTATTTT	-	TRBJ2-3	TRBV9	-
CASSKRGQEHYGYTF	TGTGCCAGTAGTAAGAGGGGACAGGAGCACTATGGCTACACCTTC	-	TRBJ1-2	TRBV19	TRBD1
CASSGTSGIRETQYF	TGTGCCAGCAGCGGAACTAGCGGGATTCGGGAGACCCAGTACTTC	once	TRBJ2-5	TRBV7-6	TRBD2
CASSELEGTYGYTF	TGTGCCAGCAGTGAATTAGAGGGAACGTATGGCTACACCTTC	-	TRBJ1-2	TRBV2	-
CASSLSVGAEQYF	TGTGCCAGCAGTTTATCGGTGGGAGCCGAGCAGTACTTC	-	TRBJ2-7	TRBV27	-
CASSLGGGAGANVLTF	TGCGCCAGCAGCTTGGGCGGGGGGGCTGGGGCCAACGTCCTGACTTTC	-	TRBJ2-6	TRBV5-1	TRBD2
CATSRKQGTEAFF	TGTGCCACCAGCAGAAAACAGGGGACTGAAGCTTTCTTT	-	TRBJ1-1	TRBV15	TRBD1
CASSWGLKYYGYTF	TGTGCCAGCAGTTGGGGACTTAAGTACTATGGCTACACCTTC	-	TRBJ1-2	TRBV6-6	-
CASQRGNTGELFF	TGTGCCAGCCAGCGGGGGAACACCGGGGAGCTGTTTTTT	-	TRBJ2-2	TRBV11-3	TRBD2
CASSLESGGGMETQYF	TGTGCCAGCAGCTTAGAATCGGGCGGGGGGATGGAGACCCAGTACTTC	-	TRBJ2-5	TRBV7-2	TRBD2
CAGTRTLKLWTDQETQYF	TGTGCCGGAACCCGAACCCTCAAACTGTGGACAGATCAAGAGACCCAGTACTTC	-	TRBJ2-5	TRBV27	-
CASGGQGVEQYF	TGTGCCAGCGGCGGACAGGGGGTCGAGCAGTACTTC	-	TRBJ2-7	TRBV2	TRBD1
CASRSNLRDRDYEQYF	TGTGCCAGCAGATCAAACCTACGGGACAGGGACTACGAGCAGTACTTC	once	TRBJ2-7	TRBV7-9	TRBD1
CASSYRDRANQPQHF	TGTGCCAGCAGCTACCGGGACAGGGCCAATCAGCCCCAGCATTTT	few	TRBJ1-5	TRBV5-5	TRBD1
CASSLFTASTDTQYF	TGTGCCAGCAGCTTATTTACAGCTAGCACAGATACGCAGTATTTT	-	TRBJ2-3	TRBV7-9	-
CASSWDRRGDTGELFF	TGTGCCAGCAGCTGGGACAGGAGAGGGGACACCGGGGAGCTGTTTTTT	-	TRBJ2-2	TRBV11-1	TRBD1
CASSHPRDEQYF	TGCGCCAGCAGCCATCCCCGCGACGAGCAGTACTTC	-	TRBJ2-7	TRBV4-1	-
CATSREVGAGEQYF	TGTGCCACCAGCAGAGAAGTGGGGGCGGGCGAGCAGTACTTC	-	TRBJ2-7	TRBV15	-
CASSDWTQGENSPLHF	TGTGCCAGCAGCGACTGGACACAGGGAGAAAATTCACCCCTCCACTTT	-	TRBJ1-6	TRBV5-5	-
CASSSRLLPDVPHEKLFF	TGCGCCAGCAGCTCGCGACTACTTCCGGATGTCCCTCATGAAAAACTGTTTTTT	-	TRBJ1-4	TRBV5-1	-
CASSLFSLANYGYTF	TGTGCCAGCAGCTTGTTTTCCCTAGCTAACTATGGCTACACCTTC	once	TRBJ1-2	TRBV5-6	-
CATSRASSGANVLTF	TGTGCCACCAGCAGAGCGAGCTCTGGGGCCAACGTCCTGACTTTC	-	TRBJ2-6	TRBV15	-
CASSPLLSSTDTQYF	TGCGCCAGCAGTCCGCTACTCTCTAGCACAGATACGCAGTATTTT	once	TRBJ2-3	TRBV5-1	-
CASSHIGGGETQYF	TGCGCCAGCAGCCACATCGGAGGAGGGGAGACCCAGTACTTC	-	TRBJ2-5	TRBV4-1	-
CASSLVGLAGTTDTQYF	TGTGCCAGCAGCTTAGTGGGACTAGCGGGGACCACAGATACGCAGTATTTT	-	TRBJ2-3	TRBV7-6	TRBD2
CASSTGDVPPQHF	TGTGCCAGCAGCACGGGGGATGTTCCTCCCCAGCATTTT	-	TRBJ1-5	TRBV9	-